A single sample gave rise to the 32 T cell receptor beta chains below, sequenced in a study of T-cell reconstitution after alpha-beta-depleted transplantation in children. Unique molecular identifiers tagged the TCRbeta library. TCRdb recomputed calls from the PCR reads with MiXCR, one row per CDR3 protein. The sample lists more than 15,000 distinct CDR3 sequences, about 5.3% occurring once. Sequences were derived from PBMCs, sampled before TCRalphabeta/CD19-depleted stem cell transplant. The source is a boy between 10 and 17 years old with acute lymphoblastic leukemia, due to receive a stem cell transplant.

This clonotype was seen repeatedly, ten times or more. V usage is TRBV6-1 and J usage is TRBJ1-2; the D is unclear. The CDR3 consists of 14 residues. The germline V gene encodes CDR1 MNHNS and CDR2 SASEGT. V lost 1 base and J lost 4, with 10 bases in between. The CDR3 here is CASSEGIGPYGYTF. CDR3 sequence (DNA): TGTGCCAGCAGTGAAGGTATAGGGCCCTATGGCTACACCTTC.

In its sample, this clonotype was seen many times. The V gene is TRBV3-1, the J gene TRBJ2-1; 9 bases are shared with TRBD2. The CDR3 covers 15 residues. The V and J ends lost 6 bases and 6 bases, in that order; junction bases with no gene match: 9. Germline-derived CDR1 and CDR2 are LGHDT and YNNKEL (reference sequence). CDR3 DNA: TGTGCCAGCAGTCGGGGTGGGACTAGCCTCAATGAGCAGTTCTTC. Translation: CASSRGGTSLNEQFF.

This clonotype appeared many times. The rearrangement links TRBV6-2 or TRBV6-3 to TRBJ1-5, with D possibly TRBD1 on 6 matching bases. This CDR3 contains 15 residues. Germline V CDR1 and CDR2: MNHEY, SVGEGT. The CDR3 DNA reads TGTGGTGCCAGCAGGCAGCCAGGGGAAGTTCAGCCCCAGCATTTT. It specifies CGASRQPGEVQPQHF.

This clonotype has ten or more counts. V and J are TRBV7-8 and TRBJ1-6; 8 nucleotides line up with TRBD1. Trimming cost V 7 bases and J 0 bases; bases outside gene matches: 5. Per germline, CDR1 SGHVS and CDR2 FQNEAQ. The CDR3 is 16 amino acids. The CDR3: CASTGQGRSYNSPLHF. The CDR3 DNA sequence: TGTGCCAGCACCGGACAGGGACGCTCCTATAATTCACCCCTCCACTTT.

This clonotype was seen repeatedly, ten times or more. The V call is TRBV20-1, the J call TRBJ2-4; a possible D gene is TRBD1 (6 bases). The V end lost 4 bases, the J end lost 0 bases, and 13 bases lay between the germline ends. The CDR3 runs to 15 residues. Germline lookup yields CDR1 DFQATT and CDR2 SNEGSKA (reference sequence). This chain's CDR3 is CSAKDSGRAKNIQYF. The DNA of the CDR3 is TGCAGTGCTAAGGACAGTGGGCGAGCCAAAAACATTCAGTACTTC.

This clonotype was found many times. The chain carries TRBV5-1 and TRBJ2-7; maybe TRBD1 (5 bases). The CDR3 has 12 residues. Germline V gene sequence: CDR1 SGHRS, CDR2 YFSETQ. The V and J ends lost 0 bases and 5 bases respectively, with 6 bases between them. CDR3 coding DNA: TGCGCCAGCAGCTTGGTAGGGGACGAGCAGTACTTC. Its protein product is CASSLVGDEQYF.

The sample holds many counts of this clonotype. The rearrangement links TRBV4-1 to TRBJ1-1; TRBD1 might be the D (6 bases). Germline V gives CDR1 MGHRA, CDR2 YSYEKL. Deletions cut 1 base from V and 5 bases from J, with 8 bases between. The CDR3 covers 13 residues. CDR3 protein: CASSQVGGTEAFF. The CDR3, as DNA: TGCGCCAGCAGCCAAGTAGGGGGGACTGAAGCTTTCTTT.

This clonotype has at least ten counts. The junction departs from the called germline gene at one end, perhaps through a read error. J is TRBJ1-4 and V is TRBV7-6; tentatively, D is TRBD1 (5 bases). Per germline, CDR1 SGHVS and CDR2 FNYEAQ. There are 13 residues in the CDR3. CDR3 nucleotides: TGTGCCAGCAGCAGCCGGGACGGTGAAAGACTGTTTTTT. It translates to CASSSRDGERLFF. Combining the CDR3 with reference TRBV7-6 and TRBJ1-4 gives the whole variable domain GAGVSQSPRYKVTKRGQDVALRCDPISGHVSLYWYRQALGQGPEFLTYFNYEAQQDKSGLPNDRFSAERPEGSISTLTIQRTEQRDSAMYRCASSSRDGERLFFGSGTQLSVL.

This clonotype was seen repeatedly, ten times or more. J is TRBJ1-5 and V is TRBV7-3, with TRBD1 matching over 7 bases. The germline V gene has CDR1 SGHTA and CDR2 FQGTGA. V lost 5 bases and J lost 2; bases outside the gene matches: 6. The CDR3 runs 15 residues. Here the CDR3 reads CASSTGTAGNQPQHF. The DNA of the CDR3 is TGTGCCAGCAGCACCGGGACAGCGGGCAATCAGCCCCAGCATTTT.

This clonotype counts as medium-sized. This chain connects TRBV4-1 to TRBJ2-1, with D unclear. Trimming took off 1 base at V and 4 bases at J, with 14 bases between the two ends. Germline loops: CDR1 MGHRA, CDR2 YSYEKL. This CDR3 has 16 residues. CDR3 region: CASSQVLTDLYNEQFF. The CDR3 DNA follows: TGCGCCAGCAGCCAAGTACTCACCGATTTGTACAATGAGCAGTTCTTC.

Many counts were recorded for this clonotype. The V gene is TRBV4-1, the J gene TRBJ1-5; D remains ambiguous. Germline CDR1 and CDR2: MGHRA and YSYEKL. The V end lost 0 bases, the J end lost 3 bases, and 3 bases lay between the germline ends. The CDR3 is made up of 13 amino acids. This CDR3 reads CASSQDYNQPQHF. Written as DNA, the CDR3 is TGCGCCAGCAGCCAAGATTACAATCAGCCCCAGCATTTT.

By share, this clonotype ranks as medium-sized. V usage is TRBV6-2 or TRBV6-3 and J usage is TRBJ2-7; D remains ambiguous. The ends were cut back, 2 bases at V and 2 bases at J, with 7 bases in the middle. Germline V gene lookup returns CDR1 MNHEY and CDR2 SVGEGT. The CDR3 contains 13 residues. CDR3 in DNA: TGTGCCAGCAGTTACCGCCTAACCTACGAGCAGTACTTC. Protein sequence: CASSYRLTYEQYF.

This clonotype was detected only a few times. This rearrangement joins TRBV5-4 to TRBJ1-2, with D possibly TRBD1 on 5 matching bases. CDR1 is SGHNT and CDR2 is YYREEE in the germline V gene (reference sequence). This CDR3 is 15 amino acids long. Trimming left V 5 bases short and J 4 bases short, with 18 bases between. The CDR3 here is CASRAAPGGTYGYTF. Written as DNA, the CDR3 is TGTGCCAGCAGGGCAGCGCCCGGGGGTACCTATGGCTACACCTTC.

This clonotype was found many times. This rearrangement joins TRBV28 to TRBJ1-4; tentatively, D is TRBD1 (5 bases). Germline CDR1 MDHEN, CDR2 SYDVKM. This CDR3 is 13 amino acids long. Trimming left V 7 bases short and J 10 bases short, with 16 bases between. CDR3: CASTYSGTLKLFF. CDR3 sequence (DNA): TGTGCCAGCACCTACTCCGGGACGCTAAAACTGTTTTTT.

In its sample, this clonotype ranks as medium-sized. The rearrangement uses TRBV28 and TRBJ2-3; no definite D call. This CDR3 has 14 amino acids. V was clipped by 1 base and J by 6 bases, with 11 bases between them. The germline V gene has CDR1 MDHEN and CDR2 SYDVKM. The CDR3 protein is CASSLSDPLDTQYF. The CDR3 bases are TGTGCCAGCAGTTTATCCGACCCGTTGGATACGCAGTATTTT. Full variable domain (outside the CDR3, taken from reference TRBV28 and TRBJ2-3): DVKVTQSSRYLVKRTGEKVFLECVQDMDHENMFWYRQDPGLGLRLIYFSYDVKMKEKGDIPEGYSVSREKKERFSLILESASTNQTSMYLCASSLSDPLDTQYFGPGTRLTVL.

This clonotype was observed at least ten times. V is TRBV19 and J is TRBJ2-6, with D hard to call. Between the trimmed V and J ends, which lost 2 bases and 0 bases, there was a span of 8 bases. Germline V CDR1 and CDR2: LNHDA, SQIVND (reference sequence). The CDR3 spans 16 residues. The CDR3 loop reads CASSIIRRSGANVLTF. CDR3 in DNA: TGTGCCAGTAGTATAATCCGTCGCTCTGGGGCCAACGTCCTGACTTTC.

This clonotype was recorded at least ten times. CDR3 protein: CASKLPGQAAGYTF. CDR3 coding DNA: TGTGCCAGCAAGCTACCGGGACAGGCAGCCGGCTACACCTTC. V and J are TRBV28 and TRBJ1-2, with 8 positions matching TRBD1. This CDR3 is 14 amino acids long. J was trimmed by 8 bases and V by 7 bases; bases with no gene match: 12. CDR1 MDHEN and CDR2 SYDVKM come from the germline V gene.

This clonotype was seen ten or more times. The V gene is TRBV7-6, the J gene TRBJ2-5; 11 nucleotides match TRBD1. This CDR3 has 16 residues. Germline V CDR1 and CDR2: SGHVS, FNYEAQ. The ends lost 3 bases at V and 1 base at J; junction bases unmatched: 4. The CDR3 DNA sequence: TGTGCCAGCAGCTTTACCGGGACAGGGGGCCAAGAGACCCAGTACTTC. Its protein is CASSFTGTGGQETQYF.

This clonotype was detected many times. The chain employs TRBV27 and TRBJ2-7; tentative D call: TRBD2 (5 bases). Germline-derived CDR1 and CDR2 are MNHEY and SMNVEV (reference sequence). V was cut by 2 bases and J by 7 bases, with 12 bases left in between. The CDR3 has 13 amino acids. The CDR3 protein is CASSLQRDLEQYF. The CDR3 bases are TGTGCCAGCAGTTTACAGAGGGATTTGGAGCAGTACTTC.

This clonotype was observed at least ten times. The chain employs TRBV6-5 and TRBJ2-3; either TRBD1 or TRBD2 may supply D (5 bases each). Trimming removed 2 bases from V and 7 bases from J, with 13 bases in between. The CDR3 loop spans 14 amino acids. The germline V gene has CDR1 MNHEY and CDR2 SVGAGI. The CDR3 DNA follows: TGTGCCAGCAGTTACCGGGACCAGGGATATACGCAGTATTTT. It is translated as CASSYRDQGYTQYF.

This clonotype was observed many times. The rearrangement joins TRBV12-3 or TRBV12-4 to TRBJ2-1; possibly TRBD1 for D (5 bases). Trimming left V 5 bases short and J 0 bases short, with 17 bases between. CDR3 length: 17 residues. The CDR3 sequence: CASSGRPGRGSYNEQFF. In nucleotides, the CDR3 is TGTGCCAGCAGTGGACGTCCTGGAAGGGGCTCCTACAATGAGCAGTTCTTC.

With respect to this clonotype: One end of the junction does not line up with germline, which may come from a read error. The V and J genes are TRBV5-8 and TRBJ2-1; D is unresolved. The CDR3 loop spans 14 amino acids. Germline values: CDR1 SGHTS, CDR2 YDEGEE. The CDR3: CAISPGLDTNEQFF. The DNA of the CDR3 is TGTGCCATCAGCCCCGGGCTCGATACCAATGAGCAGTTCTTC. Variable domain in full (rest from reference TRBV5-8 and TRBJ2-1): EAGVTQSPTHLIKTRGQQATLRCSPISGHTSVYWYQQALGLGLQFLLWYDEGEERNRGNFPPRFSGRQFPNYSSELNVNALELEDSALYLCAISPGLDTNEQFFGPGTRLTVL.

This clonotype was recorded at least ten times. The chain joins TRBV27 to TRBJ1-5, with 7 bases lining up with TRBD1. Germline values: CDR1 MNHEY, CDR2 SMNVEV (reference sequence). The V and J ends lost 8 bases and 0 bases, in that order; junction bases with no gene match: 13. The CDR3 consists of 17 residues. This CDR3 reads CASRRTGAFYSNQPQHF. CDR3 in DNA: TGTGCCAGCCGTCGGACAGGTGCCTTTTATAGCAATCAGCCCCAGCATTTT.

This clonotype was recorded at least ten times. The chain joins TRBV7-2 to TRBJ2-7, with TRBD2 matching 7 bases. This CDR3 is 14 amino acids long. Trimming removed 4 bases from V and 7 bases from J; junction bases left unmatched: 10. Germline V gene lookup returns CDR1 SGHTA and CDR2 FQGNSA. CDR3 amino acids: CASSWEGGPGEQYF. For the CDR3, the DNA is TGTGCCAGCAGCTGGGAGGGAGGGCCCGGGGAGCAGTACTTC.

This clonotype occurred many times. The rearrangement links TRBV5-6 to TRBJ2-5; 7 bases are shared with TRBD2. Trimming cost V 0 bases and J 2 bases; bases outside gene matches: 7. Germline V gene sequence: CDR1 SGHDT, CDR2 YYEEEE. The CDR3 totals 16 residues. This CDR3 is CASSLGPAGSQETQYF. The CDR3 bases are TGTGCCAGCAGCTTGGGACCAGCGGGGTCACAAGAGACCCAGTACTTC.

By share of the sample, this clonotype is medium-sized (0.01 to 0.1%). This rearrangement joins TRBV11-2 to TRBJ2-1; D possibly corresponds to TRBD1 (6 bases). Germline V gene lookup returns CDR1 SGHAT and CDR2 FQNNGV. CDR3 size: 15 residues. V gave up 4 bases and J gave up 4 bases, with 14 bases separating them. The CDR3 here is CASSYRVPGYNEQFF. CDR3 in DNA: TGTGCCAGCAGCTACAGGGTTCCGGGATACAATGAGCAGTTCTTC.

This clonotype appeared many times. V and J are TRBV5-6 and TRBJ2-1; D might be TRBD1 or TRBD2, each matching 5 bases. The germline V and J ends were trimmed by 1 base and 4 bases, with 9 bases remaining between them. CDR3 length: 14 amino acids. Germline V gene data show CDR1 as SGHDT and CDR2 as YYEEEE. The CDR3 is CASSLSGTYNEQFF. The CDR3 region has the DNA TGTGCCAGCAGCTTGTCCGGGACGTACAATGAGCAGTTCTTC.

This clonotype was observed at least ten times. This chain links TRBV6-5 with TRBJ2-1; D call uncertain. Germline CDR1 is MNHEY and CDR2 is SVGAGI. The V end was cut by 6 bases, the J end by 6 bases, with 18 bases between. The CDR3 runs 15 residues. CDR3 sequence: CASSLHSISGNEQFF. The CDR3 DNA sequence: TGTGCCAGCAGCCTCCATAGTATTTCTGGCAATGAGCAGTTCTTC.

In its sample, this clonotype was seen many times. This rearrangement joins TRBV20-1 to TRBJ2-6; D is uncertain. This CDR3 has 18 residues. Between the trimmed V and J ends, which lost 3 bases and 4 bases, there was a span of 22 bases. Per the germline V gene, CDR1 is DFQATT and CDR2 is SNEGSKA (reference sequence). CDR3 DNA: TGCAGTGCTAGCGGCCGCAGCTCGGGCAGAACGGGGGCCAACGTCCTGACTTTC. Its protein product is CSASGRSSGRTGANVLTF.

This clonotype was detected ten times or more. The V gene is TRBV20-1, the J gene TRBJ2-7; 7 nucleotides align to TRBD1. Per the germline V gene, CDR1 is DFQATT and CDR2 is SNEGSKA (reference sequence). The CDR3 extends over 15 amino acids. With 3 bases clipped from V and 0 bases from J, the junction kept 8 bases outside the gene matches. The DNA of the CDR3 is TGCAGTGCTAGCCGCCGGGACAGCTTCTCCTACGAGCAGTACTTC. It encodes CSASRRDSFSYEQYF.

This clonotype appeared many times. The chain uses TRBV7-6 and TRBJ2-1; D remains unclear. Looked up from germline, CDR1 is SGHVS and CDR2 is FNYEAQ. This CDR3 has 11 amino acids. The V end was cut by 5 bases, the J end by 7 bases, with 6 bases between. The CDR3 protein is CASSESNEQFF. CDR3 sequence (DNA): TGTGCCAGCAGCGAAAGTAATGAGCAGTTCTTC.

By share, this clonotype ranks as medium-sized. The chain recombines TRBV20-1 with TRBJ2-3; a possible D gene is TRBD1 (6 bases). CDR3 length equals 11 residues. The germline CDR1 and CDR2 sequences are DFQATT and SNEGSKA (reference sequence). The V gene lost 3 bases and the J gene lost 6 bases, with 7 bases spanning the gap. CDR3 region: CSARRGDTQYF. In nucleotides, the CDR3 is TGCAGTGCTAGGAGGGGGGATACGCAGTATTTT.